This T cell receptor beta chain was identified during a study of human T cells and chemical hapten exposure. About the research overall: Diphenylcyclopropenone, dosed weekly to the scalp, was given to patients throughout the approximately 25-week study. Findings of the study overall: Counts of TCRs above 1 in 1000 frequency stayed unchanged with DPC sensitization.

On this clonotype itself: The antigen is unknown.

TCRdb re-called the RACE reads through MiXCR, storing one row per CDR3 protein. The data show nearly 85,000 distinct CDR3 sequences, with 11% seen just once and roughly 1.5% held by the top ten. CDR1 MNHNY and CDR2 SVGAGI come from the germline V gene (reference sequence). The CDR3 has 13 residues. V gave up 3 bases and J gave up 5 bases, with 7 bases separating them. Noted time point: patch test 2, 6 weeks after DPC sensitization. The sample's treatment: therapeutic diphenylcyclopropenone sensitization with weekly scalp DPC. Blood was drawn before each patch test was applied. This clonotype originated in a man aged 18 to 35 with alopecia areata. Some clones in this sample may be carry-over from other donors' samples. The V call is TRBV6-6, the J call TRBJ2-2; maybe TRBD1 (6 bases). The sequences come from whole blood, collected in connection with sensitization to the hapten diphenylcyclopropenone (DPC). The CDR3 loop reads CASSYGQTGELFF. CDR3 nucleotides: TGTGCCAGCAGTTATGGACAGACCGGGGAGCTGTTTTTT.